This T cell receptor beta chain was identified during a study of identical twins. The germline V gene encodes CDR1 SGHVS and CDR2 FQNEAQ. This CDR3 has 14 residues. Germline trimming cut 2 bases from V and 8 bases from J; bases unmatched to any gene: 8. This clonotype was detected only a few times. TCRdb analysed the 5' RACE reads with MiXCR anew, one entry per CDR3 protein. The table records some 500,000 distinct CDR3 sequences, 20% to 25% of them present only once. The same specimen was also included in a second study, on T cells expressing NK-cell markers. That work contributes: Sequencing of TCR beta repertoires drew on sorted CD3+CD56+NKG2C+, CD3+CD56+NKG2C- and CD3+CD56-NKG2C+ T cells.

The TCR comes from a young woman in good health. The V and J genes are TRBV7-8 and TRBJ1-2; 7 nucleotides line up with TRBD1. Sequenced input: CD4+ T cells sorted from blood. In DNA, the CDR3 is TGTGCCAGCAGCTTACAGACAGGGACCGGGGGCTACACCTTC. Translating it yields CASSLQTGTGGYTF.